A single sample is the source of the 2 T cell receptor beta chains below, sequenced in a study of cytomegalovirus exposure and HLA in healthy donors. 60 Vbeta and 13 Jbeta primers were used in PCR. Sequenced by immunoSEQ multiplex PCR; TCRdb stores in-frame clones only, minus some. The sample carries roughly 150,000 clones, about 64% recorded once. Sequenced sample: PBMCs. All receptors derive from a woman aged 30 to 39 in good health and CMV-seropositive.

The rearrangement uses TRBV2 and TRBJ1-5, with 7 positions matching TRBD1. The V segment lost 6 bases and the J segment 2 bases; nucleotides outside the gene matches: 7. Per the germline V gene, CDR1 is SNHLY and CDR2 is FYNNEI. CDR3 length equals 15 residues. CDR3 loop: CASRETGRGNQPQHF. CDR3 DNA: TGTGCCAGCAGGGAGACAGGGCGGGGCAATCAGCCCCAGCATTTT.

This clone was seen more than once but under ten times. The rearrangement uses TRBV11-1 and TRBJ2-5; 7 bases align to TRBD1. Trimming at V came to 3 bases and at J to 4 bases, leaving 5 bases not matched to a gene. The CDR3 runs 14 residues. CDR1 SGHAT and CDR2 FQDESV come from the germline V gene (reference sequence). CDR3: CASSFLTGVETQYF. CDR3 sequence (DNA): TGTGCCAGCAGCTTCCTAACAGGGGTAGAGACCCAGTACTTC.